The rows below give T cell receptor beta chains drawn from one sample of a study of CD4+ T cells in melanoma. TCRdb's table, derived via immunoSEQ multiplex PCR, lists solely in-frame clones and lacks some. The sample carries around 130,000 clones, about 90% recorded once. Receptors originate from a human donor with melanoma. Each CDR3 is given with its conserved first and last residue. D genes are given only for firm matches. Size is stated for part of the rows, as once, few or many counts, or as a class when the clone is expanded.

d_call j_call clone_size v_call cdr3_aa cdr3_nt
- TRBJ1-2 - TRBV11-2 CASSLVLGDGYTF TGTGCCAGCAGCTTAGTCCTCGGGGATGGCTACACCTTC
- TRBJ2-7 - TRBV6-5 CASTDRTYEQYF TGTGCCAGTACGGACAGAACCTACGAGCAGTACTTC
- TRBJ2-3 - TRBV4-1 CASSQDQGADTQYF TGCGCCAGCAGCCAAGATCAGGGCGCAGATACGCAGTATTTT
- TRBJ1-6 - TRBV18 CASSPSGDYSPLHF TGTGCCAGCTCACCATCGGGGGACTATTCACCCCTCCACTTT
- TRBJ2-5 once TRBV2 CASSEATGESETQYF TGTGCCAGCAGTGAAGCGACTGGCGAATCTGAGACCCAGTACTTC
- TRBJ1-6 - TRBV5-1 CASSFEGYNSPLHF TGCGCCAGCAGCTTTGAAGGATATAATTCACCCCTCCACTTT
TRBD1 TRBJ2-2 once TRBV7-8 CASSRIGGSNTGELFF TGTGCCAGCAGCCGAATAGGGGGCTCCAACACCGGGGAGCTGTTTTTT
- TRBJ1-4 - TRBV10-3 CAISESLSRRGRGELFF TGTGCCATCAGTGAGTCGTTATCCCGCCGCGGAAGGGGAGAACTGTTTTTT
- TRBJ2-2 - TRBV5-1 CASSLVPGSNTGELFF TGCGCCAGCAGCTTGGTTCCGGGATCGAACACCGGGGAGCTGTTTTTT
TRBD1 TRBJ2-7 - TRBV18 CASSVDRAYEQYF TGTGCCAGCTCAGTAGACAGGGCCTACGAGCAGTACTTC
- TRBJ2-5 - TRBV5-1 CASSPGAVKETQYF TGCGCCAGCAGTCCAGGGGCCGTCAAAGAGACCCAGTACTTC
- TRBJ1-1 - TRBV10-3 CAISEFGGMNTEAFF TGTGCCATCAGTGAGTTCGGGGGGATGAACACTGAAGCTTTCTTT
TRBD1 TRBJ1-2 - TRBV19 CASRMTGQGYTF TGTGCCAGTAGGATGACAGGGCAAGGCTACACCTTC
- TRBJ2-5 - TRBV7-7 CASSGRVLETQYF TGTGCCAGCAGCGGCAGGGTATTGGAGACCCAGTACTTC
TRBD1 TRBJ1-1 - TRBV18 CASSPLGTGGSATEAFF TGTGCCAGCTCACCACTGGGGACAGGGGGTTCAGCCACTGAAGCTTTCTTT
- TRBJ2-1 - TRBV10-1 CASKSTTAGDEQFF TGCGCCAGCAAGAGTACGACGGCTGGCGATGAGCAGTTCTTC
TRBD2 TRBJ2-3 - TRBV6-6 CASRGLAGGTDTQYF TGTGCCAGCAGGGGACTAGCCGGCGGCACAGATACGCAGTATTTT
- TRBJ1-2 - TRBV5-8 CASSSVGGSYTF TGTGCCAGCAGCTCCGTTGGCGGGTCTTACACCTTC
TRBD2 TRBJ2-7 - TRBV9 CASSSGGGAYYEQYF TGTGCCAGCAGCTCGGGAGGAGGGGCTTACTACGAGCAGTACTTC
- TRBJ1-2 - TRBV5-6 CASSEYTGYGYTF TGTGCCAGCAGCGAATACACCGGTTATGGCTACACCTTC
- TRBJ1-6 - TRBV5-5 CASSLFYGNSPLHF TGTGCCAGCAGCTTGTTTTATGGTAATTCACCCCTCCACTTT
- TRBJ1-2 once TRBV20-1 CSANIGGGYTF TGCAGTGCAAATATAGGGGGTGGCTACACCTTC
- TRBJ1-1 - TRBV5-1 CASSPSGGDRSTEAFF TGCGCCAGCAGCCCCAGTGGGGGGGACCGGAGCACTGAAGCTTTCTTT
TRBD1 TRBJ1-1 - TRBV7-2 CASSFTGGGYTEAFF TGTGCCAGCAGCTTTACAGGGGGCGGGTACACTGAAGCTTTCTTT
- TRBJ2-2 - TRBV13 CASSTLRGELFF TGTGCCAGCAGCACACTTAGGGGGGAGCTGTTTTTT
- TRBJ1-2 - TRBV18 CASSPSRANYGYTF TGTGCCAGCTCACCTTCGAGGGCCAACTATGGCTACACCTTC
- TRBJ1-1 - TRBV7-2 CASSFQGVGTEAFF TGTGCCAGCAGCTTCCAGGGAGTGGGCACTGAAGCTTTCTTT
- TRBJ1-3 - TRBV2 CARGSGGAGNTIYF TGTGCCAGGGGGTCCGGAGGGGCTGGAAACACCATATATTTT
- TRBJ1-1 - TRBV4-1 CASSHLVKISEAFF TGCGCCAGCAGCCATCTGGTGAAAATATCTGAAGCTTTCTTT
- TRBJ1-3 - TRBV5-1 CASSLGADGNTIYF TGCGCCAGCAGCTTGGGGGCAGATGGAAACACCATATATTTT
TRBD1 TRBJ2-5 - TRBV7-9 CASSYGQGPWETQYF TGTGCCAGCAGCTACGGACAGGGGCCGTGGGAGACCCAGTACTTC
TRBD2 TRBJ2-5 - TRBV7-8 CASSLGSGGPPAQYF TGTGCCAGCAGCTTAGGTAGCGGGGGGCCCCCGGCCCAGTACTTC
- TRBJ2-6 - TRBV5-4 CASRLQGSGANVLTF TGTGCCAGCAGATTACAGGGTTCTGGGGCCAACGTCCTGACTTTC
- TRBJ1-5 few TRBV7-2 CASSFGMGIDQPQHF TGTGCCAGCAGCTTCGGTATGGGGATCGATCAGCCCCAGCATTTT
TRBD1 TRBJ2-7 - TRBV5-1 CASSAGTGGLEQYF TGCGCCAGCAGCGCCGGGACAGGGGGCCTCGAGCAGTACTTC
- TRBJ2-3 - TRBV5-1 CASSVRDISTDTQYF TGCGCCAGCAGCGTCCGGGACATCAGCACAGATACGCAGTATTTT
- TRBJ1-1 once TRBV5-5 CASFPVGGSSAEAFF TGTGCCAGCTTCCCGGTTGGAGGGAGTTCGGCTGAAGCTTTCTTT
TRBD1 TRBJ2-6 - TRBV28 CASMTGSDGANVLTF TGTGCCAGCATGACAGGGTCGGATGGGGCCAACGTCCTGACTTTC
- TRBJ1-1 - TRBV5-1 CASSSAGTRNTEAFF TGCGCCAGCAGCTCGGCCGGGACACGGAACACTGAAGCTTTCTTT
- TRBJ1-3 - TRBV28 CASSLPRTRVLDSGNTIYF TGTGCCAGCAGTTTACCGAGAACTCGGGTTTTGGACTCTGGAAACACCATATATTTT
TRBD1 TRBJ2-5 - TRBV30 CAWREPGQQETQYF TGTGCCTGGAGGGAACCGGGACAGCAAGAGACCCAGTACTTC
- TRBJ1-5 - TRBV5-6 CASSWWGRRNQPQHF TGTGCCAGCAGCTGGTGGGGCCGACGCAATCAGCCCCAGCATTTT
- TRBJ2-7 - TRBV14 CASSRPGVGSYEQYF TGTGCCAGCAGCCGGCCAGGGGTGGGAAGCTACGAGCAGTACTTC
- TRBJ2-7 - TRBV27 CASSFSEGREQYF TGTGCCAGCAGTTTTTCCGAGGGGCGCGAGCAGTACTTC
TRBD1 TRBJ1-1 - TRBV7-2 CASSTERGREAFF TGTGCCAGCAGCACCGAAAGGGGGCGCGAAGCTTTCTTT
- TRBJ1-3 - TRBV4-1 CASSQGDNSGNTIYF TGCGCCAGCAGCCAAGGGGACAACTCTGGAAACACCATATATTTT
- TRBJ1-1 - TRBV9 CASSVAVKEVGDTEAFF TGTGCCAGCAGCGTAGCCGTAAAGGAGGTGGGGGACACTGAAGCTTTCTTT
- TRBJ2-7 - TRBV2 CASSGMSGTEQYF TGTGCCAGCAGTGGCATGTCAGGCACCGAGCAGTACTTC